Reported below is one T cell receptor (beta chain). What it binds is not known. The sample is drawn from a study of cytomegalovirus exposure and HLA in healthy donors. Overall study results and limits: It was reported in a later analysis that an Asian-associated ancestry cluster showed fewer N-insertions than the approximately 670-donor mean. A later analysis found most CMV-associated TCR beta chains apparently HLA-restricted.

Primers included in the PCR were 60 Vbeta and 13 Jbeta primers. Clones were read by immunoSEQ multiplex PCR, and TCRdb kept only the in-frame ones, dropping some. The repertoire table contains fewer than 150,000 clones. All donors participated as healthy donors of bone marrow. V lost 9 bases and J lost 5; bases outside the gene matches: 13. Germline loops: CDR1 LGHNA, CDR2 YNFKEQ. The CDR3 runs 15 residues. This chain joins TRBV4-2 and TRBJ2-3; 8 positions match TRBD2. The TCR originated in a man aged 35-49 years in good health and CMV-seronegative. The sequenced material came from PBMCs. The CDR3 nucleotides read TGTGCCAGTAGCTCTACGCGGGGGGCAAAAGATACGCAGTATTTT. Its translation: CASSSTRGAKDTQYF.